This T cell receptor (beta chain) was observed in a study of OX40 agonist ivuxolimab in advanced cancers. Study details: Patients were dosed with the agonistic anti-OX40 (CD134) antibody ivuxolimab.

CDR1 is MNHEY and CDR2 is SMNVEV in the germline V gene (reference sequence). There are 15 residues in the CDR3. With 4 bases removed from V and 0 bases from J, the gap between germline ends came to 12 bases. Sampling of blood occurred at baseline, cycle 4 day 1, and cycle 7 day 1. Sequencing used immunoSEQ multiplex PCR; TCRdb keeps in-frame clones, though not all of them. The sample has tens of thousands of clones, around 87% seen once. Remarks on this clone: Its antigen is not identified.

General study results and limits: Antigen specificity of clonally expanded peripheral T cells was not established. CD4+ and CD8+ T cells in blood underwent clonal expansion by week 6 at 0.1 to 3.0 mg/kg.

The clonotype comes from an adult with an advanced solid tumor such as melanoma, head and neck, liver or kidney cancer. Sequencing used CD4+ or CD8+ T cells sorted from blood, obtained in a trial of the OX40 agonist ivuxolimab. The rearrangement joins TRBV27 to TRBJ1-1, with D possibly TRBD1 on 5 matching bases. CDR3 in DNA: TGTGCCAGCAGTTCCCTAAGGGGCATGAACACTGAAGCTTTCTTT. Translation: CASSSLRGMNTEAFF.